This T cell receptor (beta chain) is drawn from a study of blood T cell repertoires in COVID-19. Overall study: Whether acute or convalescent, the COVID-19 samples came from the United States, Italy and Spain.

Points on this clone: Other nucleotide sequences from this sample produce the same CDR3.

Clones were sequenced by immunoSEQ multiplex PCR, and TCRdb holds only the in-frame ones, with some missing. This table holds about 200,000 clones, approximately 85% found once. After removal of 3 bases from V and 5 bases from J, the junction contained 4 bases not matched to a gene. The germline CDR1 and CDR2 sequences are KGHSH and LQKENI. The CDR3 covers 17 residues. This sequence was found in a woman aged 80 or older with acute or convalescent COVID-19. The genes are TRBV18 and TRBJ2-2; 15 bases are shared with TRBD2. Sequenced: peripheral blood. The CDR3 protein is CASSPPGLAGGTGELFF. The CDR3, as DNA: TGTGCCAGCTCACCTCCGGGACTAGCGGGAGGTACCGGGGAGCTGTTTTTT.